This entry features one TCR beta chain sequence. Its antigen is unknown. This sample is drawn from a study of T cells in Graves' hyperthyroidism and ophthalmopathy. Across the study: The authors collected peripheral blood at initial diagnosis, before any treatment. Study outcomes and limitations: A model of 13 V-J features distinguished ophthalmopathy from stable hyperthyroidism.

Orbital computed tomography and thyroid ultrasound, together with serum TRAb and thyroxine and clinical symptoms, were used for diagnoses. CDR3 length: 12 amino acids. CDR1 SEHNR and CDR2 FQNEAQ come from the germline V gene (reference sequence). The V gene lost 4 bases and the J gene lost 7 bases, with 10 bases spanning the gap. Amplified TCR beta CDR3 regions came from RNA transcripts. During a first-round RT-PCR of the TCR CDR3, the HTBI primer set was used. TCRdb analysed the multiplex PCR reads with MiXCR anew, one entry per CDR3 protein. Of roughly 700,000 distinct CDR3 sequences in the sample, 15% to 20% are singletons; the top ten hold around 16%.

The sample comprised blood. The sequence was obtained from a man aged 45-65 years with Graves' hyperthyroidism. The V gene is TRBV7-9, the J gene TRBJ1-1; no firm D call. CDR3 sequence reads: CASSYQTDEAFF. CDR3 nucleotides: TGTGCCAGCAGCTATCAGACGGATGAAGCTTTCTTT. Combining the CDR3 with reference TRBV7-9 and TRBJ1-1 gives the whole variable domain DTGVSQNPRHKITKRGQNVTFRCDPISEHNRLYWYRQTLGQGPEFLTYFQNEAQLEKSRLLSDRFSAERPKGSFSTLEIQRTEQGDSAMYLCASSYQTDEAFFGQGTRLTVV.